This T cell receptor (beta chain) comes out of a study of shared clonotypes between healthy human individuals. Study background: Each donor's CD4 naive and CD4 memory cells filled three plates apiece, CD8 naive two, and CD8 memory one.

Concerning this clone: The antigen is undetermined.

Libraries were prepared by immunoSEQ multiplex PCR; TCRdb keeps only in-frame clonotypes and omits some of them. The repertoire holds 2 million to 2.5 million clones, with approximately 96% as singletons. Overall study findings and caveats: There were few donors, and this limited the genetic and exposure-history diversity represented. Generation probability values for non-shared clonotypes were lower than those for clonotypes shared by all four donors.

CDR3 size: 14 residues. Germline assignment: CDR1 MNHEY and CDR2 SMNVEV (reference sequence). V was clipped by 5 bases and J by 4 bases, with 14 bases between them. This sequence originates from a man between 18 and 35 years old in good health. The sample comprised naive CD4+ T cells sorted from blood. The subset was: CD45RA+ positively selected. The chain recombines TRBV27 with TRBJ1-1; a weak D match, TRBD1 (6 bases). The CDR3 DNA sequence: TGTGCCAGCAGTCAACAGGGCGCAGCCACTGAAGCTTTCTTT. This gives the protein CASSQQGAATEAFF.